These 25 T cell receptor beta chains were all obtained from the same sample, sequenced in a study of shared clonotypes between healthy human individuals. The table came from immunoSEQ multiplex PCR; TCRdb's copy has only in-frame clones and leaves some out. The sample includes 900,000 to 1,200,000 clones, around 82% of them seen just once. The sample comprised memory CD4+ T cells from PBMCs. Subset specified: CD45RA-negative fraction. These receptors all stem from a man between 18 and 29 years old in good health. Some clones in this sample may be carry-over from other donors' samples.

The CDR3 reads CASSLAGSGSSYEQYF. The CDR3 bases are TGTGCCAGCAGCTTGGCCGGTAGCGGGAGCTCCTACGAGCAGTACTTC. The V call is TRBV5-5, the J call TRBJ2-7; 9 bases agree with TRBD2. The V segment lost 0 bases and the J segment 0 bases; nucleotides outside the gene matches: 4. CDR1 and CDR2 from the germline V gene are SGHKS and YYEKEE (reference sequence). This CDR3 has 16 residues.

The count of this clone is one. The chain uses TRBV6-1 and TRBJ1-4; 7 nucleotides line up with TRBD1. The CDR3 sequence is 14 residues long. Trimming cost V 6 bases and J 10 bases; bases outside gene matches: 11. From germline, CDR1 is MNHNS and CDR2 SASEGT. CDR3 sequence: CASSSDREGRKLFF. The DNA for the CDR3 is TGTGCCAGCAGCTCAGACAGGGAGGGACGAAAACTGTTTTTT.

This chain uses TRBV5-5 with TRBJ1-1; a weak D match, TRBD1 (5 bases). The CDR3 runs to 14 residues. CDR1 and CDR2 (germline): SGHKS, YYEKEE (reference sequence). Deletions cut 2 bases from V and 0 bases from J, with 8 bases between. The CDR3 spells CASSLEGMNTEAFF. The DNA for the CDR3 is TGTGCCAGCAGCTTAGAGGGGATGAACACTGAAGCTTTCTTT.

This clone was counted a few times. This sequence joins TRBV7-2 and TRBJ2-5; 8 bases are a match to TRBD1. With the DNA end fitting TRBJ2-7 better, the J assignment may be wrong. This CDR3 comprises 14 residues. The germline V gene encodes CDR1 SGHTA and CDR2 FQGNSA. DNA of the CDR3: TGTGCCAGCAGCGCACAGGGGGGCACCTACGAGCAGTACTTC. Encoded protein: CASSAQGGTYEQYF.

V usage is TRBV6-6 and J usage is TRBJ1-1, with 9 positions matching TRBD1. CDR1 and CDR2 from the germline V gene are MNHNY and SVGAGI (reference sequence). Losses at the gene ends were 7 bases for V and 1 base for J; bases not matched to a gene: 7. This CDR3 is built from 15 residues. As DNA, the CDR3 is TGTGCCAGCAACCTTAGGGGACAGGGGAACACTGAAGCTTTCTTT. It encodes CASNLRGQGNTEAFF.

This clone appeared a single time. Since a much larger clone is just one base distant, this may be a read error. Other DNA sequences in the same sample also yield this CDR3. This chain links TRBV18 with TRBJ1-5, with D uncertain. From germline, CDR1 is KGHSH and CDR2 LQKENI. CDR3 size: 13 residues. The CDR3 protein is CASSPEGNQPQHF. The CDR3 DNA sequence: TGTGCCAGCTCACCAGAGGGCAACCAGCCCCAGCATTTT.

The chain has TRBV28 and TRBJ1-2, with 11 nucleotides matching TRBD1. Germline V gene data show CDR1 as MDHEN and CDR2 as SYDVKM. The CDR3 sequence is 16 residues long. V dropped 1 base and J dropped 3; count of bases not matched to a gene: 4. The CDR3: CASSLYGTGGDYGYTF. The CDR3, as DNA: TGTGCCAGCAGTTTATACGGGACAGGGGGTGACTATGGCTACACCTTC.

The V gene is TRBV4-1, the J gene TRBJ2-3; D unclear. The CDR3 covers 17 residues. V was shortened by 6 bases and J by 4 bases, with 23 bases between the two germline ends. CDR1 is MGHRA and CDR2 is YSYEKL in the germline V gene. The CDR3 is CASRSRVSVYDPDTQYF. CDR3 coding DNA: TGCGCCAGCAGATCACGGGTTTCTGTCTACGATCCAGATACGCAGTATTTT.

The V and J genes are TRBV19 and TRBJ1-2; D is ambiguous. CDR3 length equals 15 residues. The ends were cut back, 7 bases at V and 7 bases at J, with 22 bases in the middle. The V gene's germline CDR1 is LNHDA and CDR2 SQIVND (reference sequence). DNA of the CDR3: TGTGCCAGTACCATGGGAAGGGCCTCCCCGGGTGGCTACACCTTC. It translates to CASTMGRASPGGYTF.

V gene TRBV7-2 combines with J gene TRBJ1-1; D may be TRBD1 (6 bases). Trimming stripped 5 bases from V and 6 bases from J, with 16 bases between. The germline V gene has CDR1 SGHTA and CDR2 FQGNSA. The CDR3 is 14 amino acids. CDR3 sequence reads: CASSQRAGAPEAFF. The DNA for the CDR3 is TGTGCCAGCAGCCAAAGAGCAGGGGCCCCTGAAGCTTTCTTT.

The V gene is TRBV6-4, the J gene TRBJ1-4; perhaps TRBD1 as D (5 bases). Between the trimmed V and J ends, which lost 6 bases and 1 base, there was a span of 21 bases. CDR3 length: 18 residues. Germline-derived CDR1 and CDR2 are MRHNA and SNTAGT. CDR3 in amino acids: CASRRDHRDLITNEKLFF. Here the CDR3 DNA reads TGTGCCAGCAGAAGGGACCACCGGGATCTAATAACTAATGAAAAACTGTTTTTT.

The chain links TRBV7-3 to TRBJ2-3; 11 bases line up with TRBD2. The CDR3 consists of 17 residues. The trim removed 5 bases at V and 2 bases at J, leaving 9 bases unmatched. The germline gives CDR1 SGHTA, CDR2 FQGTGA. The CDR3 loop is CASSGTGTSGYTDTQYF. CDR3 nucleotide sequence: TGTGCCAGCAGCGGGACCGGGACTAGCGGATACACAGATACGCAGTATTTT.

This clone was recorded a few times. The same CDR3 arises from other DNA sequences in this sample as well. The J gene is TRBJ2-2, the V gene TRBV28; the D gene is possibly TRBD1 (6 bases). V was trimmed by 7 bases and J by 5 bases, leaving 11 bases between them. The CDR3 covers 13 residues. Germline loops: CDR1 MDHEN, CDR2 SYDVKM. This chain's CDR3 is CASTLGGTGELFF. CDR3 sequence (DNA): TGTGCCAGCACACTAGGGGGAACCGGGGAGCTGTTTTTT.

This chain connects TRBV29-1 to TRBJ2-1; TRBD2 aligns across 7 bases. The germline CDR1 and CDR2 sequences are SQVTM and ANQGSEA. The V and J ends lost 4 bases and 6 bases, in that order; junction bases with no gene match: 6. This CDR3 has 13 residues. The CDR3, as DNA: TGCAGCGTTGTTTTCGGGACTATCAATGAGCAGTTCTTC. Protein sequence: CSVVFGTINEQFF.

The table lists this clone with a count of one. A read error may explain this, as a much larger clone is one base away. This chain joins TRBV19 and TRBJ1-1; D is uncertain. Germline CDR1 reads LNHDA; CDR2 reads SQIVND (reference sequence). This CDR3 spans 11 amino acids. The germline V and J ends were trimmed by 7 bases and 2 bases, with 5 bases remaining between them. This CDR3 reads CASTLNTEAFF. The CDR3 DNA follows: TGTGCCAGTACCCTCAACACTGAAGCTTTCTTT. Together with reference TRBV19 and TRBJ1-1, the CDR3 gives the full variable domain: DGGITQSPKYLFRKEGQNVTLSCEQNLNHDAMYWYRQDPGQGLRLIYYSQIVNDFQKGDIAEGYSVSREKKESFPLTVTSAQKNPTAFYLCASTLNTEAFFGQGTRLTVV.

DNA for the CDR3: TGTGCCAGTAGCAAACAGGGTCCGAGGTCTCAGCCCCAGCATTTT. This translates into CASSKQGPRSQPQHF. This sequence joins TRBV19 and TRBJ1-5; a weak D match, TRBD1 (6 bases). Per the germline V gene, CDR1 is LNHDA and CDR2 is SQIVND (reference sequence). Trimming stripped 6 bases from V and 6 bases from J, with 18 bases between. The CDR3 length is 15 residues.

This chain joins TRBV4-1 and TRBJ2-5, with a weak D call TRBD2 (5 bases). With 4 bases removed from V and 1 base from J, the gap between germline ends came to 10 bases. Germline V gives CDR1 MGHRA, CDR2 YSYEKL. The CDR3 covers 14 residues. CDR3: CASSLSGLQETQYF. The DNA for the CDR3 is TGCGCCAGCAGCCTAAGCGGACTCCAAGAGACCCAGTACTTC.

This clone was picked up one time. The J gene is TRBJ1-4, the V gene TRBV23-1, with D unclear. TRBV23-1 is an ORF for which the function is uncertain. The CDR3 is 10 residues long. V shed 3 bases and J shed 8 bases, with 1 base lying between them. CDR3 in amino acids: CASSQEKLFF. CDR3 in DNA: TGCGCCAGCAGTCAGGAAAAACTGTTTTTT.

This clone was found a few times. V gene TRBV6-1 combines with J gene TRBJ2-5, with a possible D match to TRBD1 (6 bases). The CDR3 has 15 amino acids. V was trimmed by 3 bases and J by 4 bases, leaving 15 bases between them. Germline V gene data show CDR1 as MNHNS and CDR2 as SASEGT. The CDR3 DNA reads TGTGCCAGCAGTGATACAGGGCTCTGGCGAGAGACCCAGTACTTC. Protein sequence: CASSDTGLWRETQYF.

This chain links TRBV30 with TRBJ2-5; 14 positions agree with TRBD2. The DNA end favors TRBJ2-7, so the J call may be wrong. In germline, CDR1 is GTSNPN, CDR2 SVGIG (reference sequence). This CDR3 has 18 amino acids. The DNA for the CDR3 is TGTGCCTGGAGTACCCCCGGAGGGACTAGCGGGGGACCCTACGAGCAGTACTTC. This gives the protein CAWSTPGGTSGGPYEQYF.

This chain links TRBV5-3 with TRBJ1-1; a weak D match, TRBD1 (5 bases). TRBV5-3 is an ORF; its function is uncertain. The CDR3 has 17 residues. Trimming removed 5 bases at V and 1 base at J, with 21 bases between. The chain's CDR3 is CARSTARRGGGNTEAFF. CDR3 nucleotide sequence: TGTGCCAGAAGTACCGCCCGGAGGGGCGGTGGGAACACTGAAGCTTTCTTT.

The J gene is TRBJ1-1, the V gene TRBV6-5; D remains ambiguous. The CDR3 covers 15 residues. V lost 5 bases and J 0 bases, leaving 13 bases between the germline ends. In germline, CDR1 is MNHEY, CDR2 SVGAGI. The CDR3 reads CASSRTDLMNTEAFF. The CDR3 DNA follows: TGTGCCAGCAGTCGGACTGACCTCATGAACACTGAAGCTTTCTTT.

Only a few counts were recorded for this clone. The rearrangement uses TRBV2 and TRBJ1-2; 7 bases align to TRBD1. The J segment lost 5 bases and the V segment lost 7 bases, leaving 4 bases of the junction unmatched. The germline V gene encodes CDR1 SNHLY and CDR2 FYNNEI. The CDR3 extends over 12 amino acids. CDR3 sequence reads: CASIQGRYGYTF. Here the CDR3 DNA reads TGTGCCAGCATACAGGGGAGGTATGGCTACACCTTC. Combining the CDR3 with reference TRBV2 and TRBJ1-2 gives the whole variable domain EPEVTQTPSHQVTQMGQEVILRCVPISNHLYFYWYRQILGQKVEFLVSFYNNEISEKSEIFDDQFSVERPDGSNFTLKIRSTKLEDSAMYFCASIQGRYGYTFGSGTRLTVV.

The rearrangement joins TRBV7-9 to TRBJ1-5; a possible D gene is TRBD1 (5 bases). V was shortened by 4 bases and J by 1 base, with 17 bases between the two germline ends. Germline V gene lookup returns CDR1 SEHNR and CDR2 FQNEAQ (reference sequence). The CDR3 runs 17 residues. The CDR3 here is CASSSATGRTSNQPQHF. The CDR3 DNA follows: TGTGCCAGCAGCTCTGCGACGGGACGGACAAGCAATCAGCCCCAGCATTTT.

The gene calls are TRBV5-1 and TRBJ2-7; tentatively, D is TRBD2 (7 bases). CDR1 SGHRS and CDR2 YFSETQ come from the germline V gene. V shed 6 bases and J shed 5 bases, with 21 bases lying between them. The length of the CDR3 is 15 residues. This chain's CDR3 is CASTPGGYLGNEQYF. DNA of the CDR3: TGCGCCAGCACCCCGGGGGGCTACCTGGGGAACGAGCAGTACTTC.